The following is a TCR beta chain sequence with its context. Profiled with immunoSEQ multiplex PCR; TCRdb holds only in-frame clones, not every one. Among roughly 90,000 clones, roughly 78% were seen once, and the ten largest hold about 10%. The entry originates in a study of control samples from healthy donors and cancer patients. With 4 bases removed from V and 4 bases from J, the gap between germline ends came to 9 bases. The CDR3 has 13 amino acids. Sequenced material: blood. This TCR derives from a woman aged 60-70 years in good health. This sequence joins TRBV6-7 and TRBJ2-3, with D perhaps matching TRBD2 (6 bases). TRBV6-7 is treated as an ORF (open reading frame) with a function not yet certain. For the CDR3, the DNA is TGTGCCAGCAGTTCGCGACTAGCAGATACGCAGTATTTT. It codes for CASSSRLADTQYF.